Following are 17 T cell receptor beta chains from one sample sequenced in a study of blood T cell repertoires in COVID-19. Profiling relied on immunoSEQ multiplex PCR, and the TCRdb table lists in-frame clones only, not all of them. The sample has about 270,000 clones; roughly 91% are singletons. Sample: PBMCs or T cells enriched from blood (not recorded which). The receptors come from a woman aged 40 to 49 with acute COVID-19.

Written as DNA, the CDR3 is TGTGCCAGCAGCCCCCAGATCGATCAGGGCGGCTATGGAAATCAGCCCCAGCATTTT. It is translated as CASSPQIDQGGYGNQPQHF. V and J are TRBV4-2 and TRBJ1-5, with D possibly TRBD1 on 5 matching bases. Per the germline V gene, CDR1 is LGHNA and CDR2 is YNFKEQ. Trimming shortened V by 4 bases and J by 4 bases, and 26 bases separated the two germline ends. The CDR3 sequence is 19 residues long.

V and J are TRBV19 and TRBJ2-6; TRBD1 agrees at 9 bases. The trim removed 1 base at V and 6 bases at J, leaving 4 bases unmatched. Germline loops: CDR1 LNHDA, CDR2 SQIVND (reference sequence). The CDR3 extends over 16 amino acids. The CDR3 is CASSIVGTGSANVLTF. In DNA form, the CDR3 reads TGTGCCAGTAGTATAGTCGGGACAGGGTCGGCCAACGTCCTGACTTTC.

The genes are TRBV6-5 and TRBJ2-7, with TRBD1 matching over 9 bases. Germline V gene lookup returns CDR1 MNHEY and CDR2 SVGAGI. With 4 bases clipped from V and 3 bases from J, the junction kept 7 bases outside the gene matches. This CDR3 contains 15 residues. CDR3 in amino acids: CASSSHQTGGYEQYF. The CDR3 DNA sequence: TGTGCCAGCAGTTCTCACCAGACAGGGGGCTACGAGCAGTACTTC.

This chain links TRBV5-1 with TRBJ2-2; TRBD2 matches 13 bases. Germline V gene sequence: CDR1 SGHRS, CDR2 YFSETQ. This CDR3 is built from 16 residues. The V gene end was trimmed by 5 bases and the J gene end by 1 base; junction bases not matched to a gene: 2. The CDR3 loop is CASRRTSGRNTGELFF. In DNA, the CDR3 is TGCGCCAGCAGACGGACTAGCGGGAGGAACACCGGGGAGCTGTTTTTT.

The V call is TRBV10-3, the J call TRBJ2-1; D ambiguous. The V gene's germline CDR1 is ENHRY and CDR2 SYGVKD. Trimming cost V 0 bases and J 10 bases, with 7 bases left between them. The CDR3 extends over 12 amino acids. In DNA form, the CDR3 reads TGTGCCATCAGTGAGTCCAGCAGGGAGCAGTTCTTC. The encoded protein is CAISESSREQFF.

This rearrangement joins TRBV19 to TRBJ2-6; TRBD1 matches 7 bases. The V and J ends lost 0 bases and 0 bases, in that order; junction bases with no gene match: 2. Germline V gene sequence: CDR1 LNHDA, CDR2 SQIVND (reference sequence). The CDR3 contains 17 residues. CDR3 sequence reads: CASSIEGTVSGANVLTF. The CDR3 DNA is TGTGCCAGTAGTATAGAAGGGACAGTCTCTGGGGCCAACGTCCTGACTTTC.

The chain joins TRBV29-1 to TRBJ2-5, with 7 bases fitting TRBD1. The CDR3 sequence is 13 residues long. After removal of 7 bases from V and 5 bases from J, the junction contained 10 bases not matched to a gene. Germline assignment: CDR1 SQVTM and CDR2 ANQGSEA. The CDR3 spells CSAPTGTGETQYF. The DNA of the CDR3 is TGCAGCGCCCCGACAGGGACCGGGGAGACCCAGTACTTC.

The chain links TRBV6-5 to TRBJ2-3; D is unclear. The CDR3 sequence is 14 residues long. Trimming left V 2 bases short and J 2 bases short, with 8 bases between. Germline CDR1 and CDR2: MNHEY and SVGAGI. Here the CDR3 reads CASSYLGATDTQYF. The CDR3 DNA reads as TGTGCCAGCAGTTACCTGGGCGCCACAGATACGCAGTATTTT.

This chain links TRBV27 with TRBJ1-2; the D gene is possibly TRBD1 (6 bases). V lost 6 bases and J lost 7, with 15 bases in between. CDR1 is MNHEY and CDR2 is SMNVEV in the germline V gene (reference sequence). The CDR3 contains 13 residues. CDR3 in amino acids: CASSPPGVSGYTF. The CDR3 DNA reads as TGTGCCAGCAGCCCTCCAGGGGTGAGTGGCTACACCTTC.

The chain recombines TRBV20-1 with TRBJ2-2; 10 bases match TRBD1. Trimming cost V 3 bases and J 4 bases; bases outside gene matches: 5. CDR3 length equals 15 residues. Germline V CDR1 and CDR2: DFQATT, SNEGSKA (reference sequence). The CDR3: CSASRQGAFTGELFF. In nucleotides, the CDR3 is TGCAGTGCTAGTAGACAGGGGGCTTTCACCGGGGAGCTGTTTTTT.

The V and J genes are TRBV14 and TRBJ2-2; 8 nucleotides match TRBD1. Per the germline V gene, CDR1 is SGHDN and CDR2 is FVKESK. The CDR3 is 14 residues long. The V segment lost 4 bases and the J segment 9 bases; nucleotides outside the gene matches: 7. The CDR3 sequence: CASSPRGRFRELFF. Here the CDR3 DNA reads TGTGCCAGCAGCCCCAGGGGGCGGTTCCGGGAGCTGTTTTTT.

J is TRBJ2-3 and V is TRBV15, with 8 bases that match TRBD1. The CDR3 has 14 amino acids. V shed 5 bases, J shed 6 bases, and the junction held 7 bases outside the gene matches. Per the germline V gene, CDR1 is LNHNV and CDR2 is YYDKDF (reference sequence). CDR3 in amino acids: CATSPTGGTDTQYF. Written as DNA, the CDR3 is TGTGCCACCAGCCCTACAGGGGGAACGGATACGCAGTATTTT.

The V and J genes are TRBV5-4 and TRBJ1-2, with a weak D call TRBD1 (5 bases). Germline V lookup: CDR1 SGHNT, CDR2 YYREEE (reference sequence). V was trimmed by 3 bases and J by 3 bases, leaving 12 bases between them. The CDR3 extends over 14 amino acids. CDR3 DNA: TGTGCCAGCAGCTCGAAAAGGGGCGACTATGGCTACACCTTC. Protein: CASSSKRGDYGYTF.

This chain uses TRBV6-5 with TRBJ2-7, with TRBD1 matching over 10 bases. This CDR3 comprises 14 residues. Trimming took 6 bases from V and 1 from J; bases not matched to a gene: 3. Germline values: CDR1 MNHEY, CDR2 SVGAGI. CDR3 bases: TGTGCCAGCAGGGGGACAGGGGCGTCCTACGAGCAGTACTTC. Residues: CASRGTGASYEQYF.

J is TRBJ2-6 and V is TRBV5-1; 8 positions match TRBD1. V lost 2 bases and J lost 4; bases outside the gene matches: 14. CDR3 size: 19 residues. Germline V gene lookup returns CDR1 SGHRS and CDR2 YFSETQ. As DNA, the CDR3 is TGCGCCAGCAGCTTAGGGCAGGGGGCGCCTGGTCTGGGGGCCAACGTCCTGACTTTC. Translating gives CASSLGQGAPGLGANVLTF.

The rearrangement joins TRBV15 to TRBJ2-1; 9 nucleotides match TRBD2. V gave up 4 bases and J gave up 0 bases; unmatched junction bases: 13. Germline V gene sequence: CDR1 LNHNV, CDR2 YYDKDF (reference sequence). The CDR3 has 19 amino acids. The CDR3: CATSIRVGAGGHSYNEQFF. CDR3 in DNA: TGTGCCACCAGCATCCGGGTCGGAGCGGGGGGCCACTCCTACAATGAGCAGTTCTTC.

V is TRBV6-5 and J is TRBJ2-2, with 11 bases aligning to TRBD1. The V gene end was trimmed by 5 bases and the J gene end by 7 bases; junction bases not matched to a gene: 6. The CDR3 spans 15 residues. Germline lookup yields CDR1 MNHEY and CDR2 SVGAGI. CDR3 sequence reads: CASSRTGGSVGELFF. The CDR3 nucleotides are TGTGCCAGCAGTCGGACAGGGGGCTCTGTCGGGGAGCTGTTTTTT.